The rows below give T cell receptor beta chains drawn from one sample of a study of vaccination and CD4 T cells after COVID-19. These receptors have no known antigen. TCRdb fed the PCR reads into MiXCR, producing one record per CDR3 protein. Of about 8,500 distinct CDR3 sequences listed, 48% are singletons. The source material was CD4+ T cells from blood, cultured in vitro. The receptors were gathered from a human donor who had recovered from COVID-19. CDR3s include the opening cysteine and the closing phenylalanine or tryptophan. A D gene is named only where the DNA matches it firmly. The size field is filled for only some rows; it gives once, few, many or a size class.

J gene: TRBJ1-5; V gene: TRBV6-1; clone size: few; D gene: TRBD1; CDR3 protein: CASSLGQGSQPQHF; CDR3 DNA: TGTGCCAGCAGTCTGGGACAGGGCAGCCAGCCCCAGCATTTT
J gene: TRBJ2-3; V gene: TRBV7-8; clone size: -; D gene: TRBD2; CDR3 protein: CASRPRGAASDTQYF; CDR3 DNA: TGTGCCAGCAGACCGCGGGGGGCCGCGTCCGATACGCAGTATTTT
J gene: TRBJ2-4; V gene: TRBV12-3/TRBV12-4; clone size: -; D gene: -; CDR3 protein: CASTRDSWGNIQYF; CDR3 DNA: TGTGCCAGCACTAGAGACAGCTGGGGAAACATTCAGTACTTC
J gene: TRBJ1-2; V gene: TRBV18; clone size: few; D gene: -; CDR3 protein: CASSPPGQLRSGYTF; CDR3 DNA: TGTGCCAGCTCACCCCCGGGACAACTAAGAAGCGGCTACACCTTC
J gene: TRBJ2-5; V gene: TRBV15; clone size: -; D gene: TRBD2; CDR3 protein: CATSRGGLAGEQETQYF; CDR3 DNA: TGTGCCACCAGCAGAGGGGGACTAGCGGGGGAGCAAGAGACCCAGTACTTC
J gene: TRBJ1-1; V gene: TRBV6-1; clone size: -; D gene: -; CDR3 protein: CASSVQDLRFGAEAFF; CDR3 DNA: TGTGCCAGCAGTGTTCAGGATCTGAGGTTTGGCGCTGAAGCTTTCTTT
J gene: TRBJ2-7; V gene: TRBV7-8; clone size: few; D gene: -; CDR3 protein: CASSPLGPGNEQYF; CDR3 DNA: TGTGCCAGCAGCCCGTTGGGCCCCGGGAACGAGCAGTACTTC
J gene: TRBJ1-2; V gene: TRBV24-1; clone size: few; D gene: -; CDR3 protein: CATSDTLTASDWGYTF; CDR3 DNA: TGTGCCACCAGTGATACATTGACAGCTTCAGACTGGGGCTACACCTTC
J gene: TRBJ2-7; V gene: TRBV28; clone size: -; D gene: -; CDR3 protein: CASSLIRPEREQYF; CDR3 DNA: TGTGCCAGCAGTTTAATCCGACCAGAACGGGAGCAGTACTTC
J gene: TRBJ1-1; V gene: TRBV7-2; clone size: -; D gene: -; CDR3 protein: CASRGSTGNTEAFF; CDR3 DNA: TGTGCCAGCAGGGGTTCGACAGGGAACACTGAAGCTTTCTTT
J gene: TRBJ1-1; V gene: TRBV6-1; clone size: -; D gene: -; CDR3 protein: CASSKPGPLNTEAFF; CDR3 DNA: TGTGCCAGCAGTAAACCGGGACCCTTGAACACTGAAGCTTTCTTT
J gene: TRBJ2-5; V gene: TRBV15; clone size: -; D gene: TRBD1; CDR3 protein: CATSTGQGSETQYF; CDR3 DNA: TGTGCCACCAGCACCGGACAGGGGAGCGAGACCCAGTACTTC
J gene: TRBJ1-1; V gene: TRBV28; clone size: -; D gene: -; CDR3 protein: CASSLAGVLGWNTEAFF; CDR3 DNA: TGTGCCAGCAGTTTAGCGGGTGTACTTGGGTGGAACACTGAAGCTTTCTTT
J gene: TRBJ2-7; V gene: TRBV20-1; clone size: -; D gene: -; CDR3 protein: CSASPDRYEQYF; CDR3 DNA: TGCAGTGCTAGCCCCGACCGCTACGAGCAGTACTTC
J gene: TRBJ2-5; V gene: TRBV20-1; clone size: -; D gene: TRBD2; CDR3 protein: CSARDPRSGRQETQYF; CDR3 DNA: TGCAGTGCTAGAGATCCGCGGAGCGGGAGGCAAGAGACCCAGTACTTC
J gene: TRBJ1-1; V gene: TRBV15; clone size: few; D gene: -; CDR3 protein: CATSRDKAGHTEAFF; CDR3 DNA: TGTGCCACCAGCAGAGATAAGGCAGGGCACACTGAAGCTTTCTTT
J gene: TRBJ2-7; V gene: TRBV6-2/TRBV6-3; clone size: few; D gene: -; CDR3 protein: CASRDGGSSYEQYF; CDR3 DNA: TGTGCCAGCAGGGACGGGGGAAGCTCCTACGAGCAGTACTTC
J gene: TRBJ1-1; V gene: TRBV5-1; clone size: few; D gene: TRBD1; CDR3 protein: CASSLAAGGDTEAFF; CDR3 DNA: TGCGCCAGCAGCTTGGCCGCAGGGGGTGACACTGAAGCTTTCTTT
J gene: TRBJ1-3; V gene: TRBV7-2; clone size: -; D gene: -; CDR3 protein: CASSRQSGNTIYF; CDR3 DNA: TGTGCCAGCAGCCGACAGTCTGGAAACACCATATATTTT
J gene: TRBJ1-5; V gene: TRBV4-1; clone size: few; D gene: -; CDR3 protein: CASSQVDMGFLNQPQHF; CDR3 DNA: TGCGCCAGCAGCCAAGTTGATATGGGTTTCTTAAATCAGCCCCAGCATTTT
J gene: TRBJ1-1; V gene: TRBV5-1; clone size: medium-sized; D gene: -; CDR3 protein: CASQTGGSGEAFF; CDR3 DNA: TGCGCCAGCCAGACGGGCGGGAGCGGTGAAGCTTTCTTT
J gene: TRBJ1-2; V gene: TRBV27; clone size: few; D gene: -; CDR3 protein: CASSLFEGSGYTF; CDR3 DNA: TGTGCCAGCAGTTTATTCGAGGGGAGTGGCTACACCTTC
J gene: TRBJ1-2; V gene: TRBV28; clone size: -; D gene: -; CDR3 protein: CASRNQGAHYGYTF; CDR3 DNA: TGTGCCAGCAGAAATCAAGGGGCCCACTATGGCTACACCTTC
J gene: TRBJ1-2; V gene: TRBV7-9; clone size: -; D gene: -; CDR3 protein: CASSLAELGGYTF; CDR3 DNA: TGTGCCAGCAGCTTAGCCGAGCTGGGGGGCTACACCTTC
J gene: TRBJ1-2; V gene: TRBV7-2; clone size: few; D gene: -; CDR3 protein: CASSIGESSSYGYTF; CDR3 DNA: TGTGCCAGCAGCATTGGGGAGTCTTCGAGCTATGGCTACACCTTC
J gene: TRBJ2-5; V gene: TRBV5-1; clone size: -; D gene: TRBD1; CDR3 protein: CASSLGQGASQETQYF; CDR3 DNA: TGCGCCAGCAGCCTAGGACAGGGGGCAAGCCAAGAGACCCAGTACTTC
J gene: TRBJ2-7; V gene: TRBV6-5; clone size: -; D gene: -; CDR3 protein: CASSYSGGFGEQYF; CDR3 DNA: TGTGCCAGCAGTTACTCCGGAGGGTTTGGGGAGCAGTACTTC
J gene: TRBJ2-5; V gene: TRBV6-4; clone size: -; D gene: -; CDR3 protein: CASSAEKGGTQYF; CDR3 DNA: TGTGCCAGCAGTGCGGAGAAGGGAGGGACCCAGTACTTC
J gene: TRBJ2-1; V gene: TRBV27; clone size: -; D gene: TRBD2; CDR3 protein: CASSLLAGHNEQFF; CDR3 DNA: TGTGCCAGCAGTTTACTAGCGGGGCACAATGAGCAGTTCTTC
J gene: TRBJ2-2; V gene: TRBV6-5; clone size: -; D gene: TRBD1; CDR3 protein: CASSYRTTGTGLNTGELFF; CDR3 DNA: TGTGCCAGCAGTTACCGAACTACCGGGACAGGGCTGAACACCGGGGAGCTGTTTTTT
J gene: TRBJ2-3; V gene: TRBV12-3/TRBV12-4; clone size: -; D gene: TRBD2; CDR3 protein: CASSNLAGGPTDTQYF; CDR3 DNA: TGTGCCAGCAGTAACTTAGCGGGGGGACCCACAGATACGCAGTATTTT
J gene: TRBJ1-1; V gene: TRBV4-2; clone size: medium-sized; D gene: -; CDR3 protein: CASSQGSLNTEAFF; CDR3 DNA: TGTGCCAGCAGCCAAGGGTCCCTGAACACTGAAGCTTTCTTT
J gene: TRBJ1-1; V gene: TRBV6-2/TRBV6-3; clone size: few; D gene: -; CDR3 protein: CASLPTGTYTEAFF; CDR3 DNA: TGTGCCAGCCTCCCGACAGGAACCTACACTGAAGCTTTCTTT
J gene: TRBJ2-2; V gene: TRBV11-3; clone size: few; D gene: -; CDR3 protein: CASSFPGRSGELFF; CDR3 DNA: TGTGCCAGCAGCTTTCCAGGGAGGAGTGGGGAGCTGTTTTTT
J gene: TRBJ1-4; V gene: TRBV4-3; clone size: few; D gene: -; CDR3 protein: CASSQDLDGEEKLFF; CDR3 DNA: TGCGCCAGCAGCCAAGATCTAGACGGAGAGGAAAAACTGTTTTTT
J gene: TRBJ2-3; V gene: TRBV28; clone size: -; D gene: TRBD2; CDR3 protein: CASSFPVSGRVADTQYF; CDR3 DNA: TGTGCCAGCAGTTTCCCGGTCAGCGGGAGAGTGGCCGATACGCAGTATTTT
J gene: TRBJ2-7; V gene: TRBV7-8; clone size: -; D gene: TRBD2; CDR3 protein: CASSLGGGGAREQYF; CDR3 DNA: TGTGCCAGCAGCTTAGGAGGCGGGGGGGCCCGCGAGCAGTACTTC
J gene: TRBJ1-5; V gene: TRBV2; clone size: few; D gene: TRBD1; CDR3 protein: CASSEDRGSRQPQHF; CDR3 DNA: TGTGCCAGCAGTGAGGACAGGGGATCACGTCAGCCCCAGCATTTT
J gene: TRBJ1-2; V gene: TRBV7-9; clone size: -; D gene: -; CDR3 protein: CASSPKAPNDGYTF; CDR3 DNA: TGTGCCAGCAGCCCAAAAGCGCCGAACGATGGCTACACCTTC
J gene: TRBJ2-6; V gene: TRBV20-1; clone size: -; D gene: TRBD2; CDR3 protein: CSGLAGSSGANVLTF; CDR3 DNA: TGCAGTGGGCTAGCGGGGAGCTCTGGGGCCAACGTCCTGACTTTC
J gene: TRBJ2-1; V gene: TRBV10-3; clone size: -; D gene: TRBD1; CDR3 protein: CAITGQGGDEQFF; CDR3 DNA: TGTGCCATAACGGGACAGGGGGGGGATGAGCAGTTCTTC
J gene: TRBJ2-1; V gene: TRBV7-2; clone size: -; D gene: -; CDR3 protein: CASSPSLGEVHEQFF; CDR3 DNA: TGTGCCAGCAGCCCTTCTCTTGGGGAGGTCCATGAGCAGTTCTTC
J gene: TRBJ1-5; V gene: TRBV6-2/TRBV6-3; clone size: -; D gene: -; CDR3 protein: CASSYSAGNQPQHF; CDR3 DNA: TGTGCCAGCAGTTACTCTGCGGGGAATCAGCCCCAGCATTTT
J gene: TRBJ1-1; V gene: TRBV18; clone size: -; D gene: -; CDR3 protein: CASQRANTEAFF; CDR3 DNA: TGTGCCAGCCAACGTGCGAACACTGAAGCTTTCTTT
J gene: TRBJ2-2; V gene: TRBV7-3; clone size: -; D gene: TRBD1; CDR3 protein: CASSNQGQGATGELFF; CDR3 DNA: TGTGCCAGCAGCAACCAGGGACAGGGGGCAACCGGGGAGCTGTTTTTT
J gene: TRBJ1-6; V gene: TRBV2; clone size: -; D gene: -; CDR3 protein: CASREQYNSPLHF; CDR3 DNA: TGTGCCAGTAGGGAACAGTATAATTCACCCCTCCACTTT
J gene: TRBJ2-1; V gene: TRBV7-2; clone size: -; D gene: TRBD1; CDR3 protein: CASSFPGTGSYNEQFF; CDR3 DNA: TGTGCCAGCAGCTTCCCCGGGACAGGGAGCTACAATGAGCAGTTCTTC